The present entry profiles one T cell receptor (beta chain) with its context. These data are taken from a study of control samples from healthy donors and cancer patients. Germline trimming cut 0 bases from V and 2 bases from J; bases unmatched to any gene: 16. This CDR3 contains 20 residues. Germline V gives CDR1 LGHNA, CDR2 YSLEER. Libraries were prepared by immunoSEQ multiplex PCR; TCRdb keeps only in-frame clonotypes and omits some of them. Of under 65,000 clones listed, approximately 90% are singletons. Sequencing used PBMCs. The chain has TRBV4-3 and TRBJ1-3; TRBD1 aligns across 7 bases. This clonotype was sampled from a man in his thirties or forties with colorectal cancer. The CDR3 loop reads CASSQETGGHSDRAGNTIYF. The CDR3 DNA sequence: TGCGCCAGCAGCCAAGAAACTGGTGGTCATTCCGACAGGGCTGGAAACACCATATATTTT.